These T cell receptor beta chains were read from a single sample in a study of cytomegalovirus exposure and HLA in healthy donors. Sequencing was performed with immunoSEQ multiplex PCR; in TCRdb, only in-frame clones are kept and a portion is missing. This sample contains 25,000 to 30,000 clones. Sequenced: PBMCs. The receptors were gathered from a man in his thirties or forties in good health and CMV-seronegative. CDR3s include the opening cysteine and the closing phenylalanine or tryptophan. The order of the fields is J gene, V gene, clone size, D gene, CDR3 protein, CDR3 DNA. The D gene is left open where the match is weak. Clone size is shown for a subset of rows, as once, few, many or a class of expanded clone.

>TRBJ1-1|TRBV4-3|-|TRBD1
CASSQDWDSLEAFF
TGCGCCAGCAGCCAAGATTGGGACAGCCTTGAAGCTTTCTTT
>TRBJ2-2|TRBV6-5|-|-
CASSPLSAGELFF
TGTGCCAGCAGTCCTTTATCCGCCGGGGAGCTGTTTTTT
>TRBJ2-7|TRBV5-6|-|-
CASSFIRADYEQYF
TGTGCCAGCAGCTTCATCAGGGCAGACTACGAGCAGTACTTC
>TRBJ2-7|TRBV5-1|-|TRBD1
CASSPGQGAREQYF
TGCGCCAGCAGCCCCGGACAGGGGGCGCGAGAGCAGTACTTC
>TRBJ2-7|TRBV12-5|-|TRBD2
CASGSRGGLEQYF
TGTGCTAGTGGTTCGCGGGGAGGGCTCGAGCAGTACTTC
>TRBJ2-2|TRBV18|-|TRBD1
CASSPNRGANTGELFF
TGTGCCAGCTCACCTAACAGGGGCGCGAACACCGGGGAGCTGTTTTTT
>TRBJ2-7|TRBV18|-|TRBD1
CASSPADRDEQYF
TGTGCCAGCTCACCCGCGGACAGGGACGAGCAGTACTTT
>TRBJ1-4|TRBV6-5|-|TRBD1
CASSYAGTGDEKLFF
TGTGCCAGCAGTTACGCCGGGACAGGGGATGAAAAACTGTTTTTT
>TRBJ2-7|TRBV10-3|-|TRBD2
CAISDLGLAGYEQYF
TGTGCCATCAGTGATTTGGGACTAGCTGGGTACGAGCAGTACTTC
>TRBJ2-3|TRBV9|-|TRBD2
CASSAIPMGRGGHTQYF
TGTGCCAGCAGCGCGATCCCTATGGGGCGGGGGGGCCATACGCAGTATTTT
>TRBJ1-4|TRBV29-1|-|-
CSVEKHLNEKLFF
TGCAGCGTTGAAAAACACCTTAATGAAAAACTGTTTTTT
>TRBJ2-2|TRBV19|-|TRBD1
CASRTGQGVNTGELFF
TGTGCCAGTAGGACCGGACAGGGGGTTAACACCGGGGAGCTGTTTTTT
>TRBJ2-4|TRBV25-1|-|TRBD2
CASSEAGESIQYF
TGTGCCAGCAGTGAAGCGGGAGAAAGCATTCAGTACTTC
>TRBJ2-5|TRBV5-1|-|TRBD2
CASSLTSGEETQYF
TGCGCCAGCAGCTTAACTAGCGGGGAAGAGACCCAGTACTTC
>TRBJ2-7|TRBV11-2|-|-
CASSTLAGSYEQYF
TGTGCCAGCAGCACACTTGCGGGGTCCTACGAGCAGTACTTC
>TRBJ1-4|TRBV14|-|-
CASSQAGRAGREKLFF
TGTGCCAGCAGCCAAGCAGGCAGGGCGGGGAGAGAAAAACTGTTTTTT
>TRBJ1-1|TRBV10-3|-|-
CAISSPAGNTEAFF
TGTGCCATCAGTTCTCCGGCGGGGAACACTGAAGCTTTCTTT
>TRBJ2-5|TRBV7-2|-|-
CASSPWDLRAQYF
TGTGCCAGCAGCCCCTGGGACTTAAGGGCCCAGTACTTC
>TRBJ1-1|TRBV28|-|-
CASNAVGGPGEAFF
TGTGCCAGCAACGCGGTCGGGGGGCCTGGTGAAGCTTTCTTT
>TRBJ1-1|TRBV2|-|TRBD1
CASTGQGGTEAFF
TGTGCCAGTACCGGACAGGGCGGGACTGAAGCTTTCTTT
>TRBJ2-7|TRBV7-2|-|-
CASSPGQISYEQYF
TGTGCCAGCAGCCCTGGACAGATCTCCTACGAGCAGTACTTC
>TRBJ1-2|TRBV5-1|-|TRBD1
CASSQGDDYGYTF
TGCGCCAGCAGCCAGGGGGACGACTATGGCTACACCTTC
>TRBJ1-3|TRBV19|medium-sized|-
CASSGDRSGNTIYF
TGTGCCAGTAGCGGTGACAGGTCTGGAAACACCATATATTTT
>TRBJ1-1|TRBV19|-|TRBD1
CASSRDRGHTEAFF
TGTGCCAGTAGTAGGGACAGGGGGCACACTGAAGCTTTCTTT
>TRBJ2-7|TRBV6-5|-|-
CASRSYLYEQYF
TGTGCCAGCAGATCCTACCTCTACGAGCAGTACTTC
>TRBJ2-7|TRBV7-9|-|-
CASSRVDEQYF
TGTGCCAGCAGCCGCGTCGACGAGCAGTACTTC
>TRBJ2-7|TRBV7-2|-|TRBD2
CASSSRPGKLAGSYEQYF
TGTGCCAGCAGCTCCCGCCCCGGGAAACTAGCGGGATCATACGAGCAGTACTTC
>TRBJ2-7|TRBV6-1|-|TRBD2
CASSGTSGASEQYF
TGTGCCAGCAGTGGGACTAGCGGGGCAAGCGAGCAGTACTTC
>TRBJ1-5|TRBV1|-|-
CTSSQEKDRTAINQPQHF
TGCACCAGCAGCCAAGAAAAGGATAGGACAGCCATCAATCAGCCCCAGCATTTT
>TRBJ2-5|TRBV7-7|-|TRBD1
CASSPQTGGLETQYF
TGTGCTAGCAGCCCCCAGACAGGGGGCCTAGAGACCCAGTACTTC
>TRBJ2-3|TRBV28|-|TRBD2
CASLSGTSTDTQYF
TGTGCCAGTCTGAGCGGGACCAGCACAGATACGCAGTATTTT
>TRBJ1-5|TRBV18|-|TRBD1
CASSDRDGSNQPQHF
TGTGCCAGCTCCGACAGGGACGGGAGCAATCAGCCCCAGCATTTT
>TRBJ1-2|TRBV6-5|-|TRBD1
CASSWGQGDRGYTF
TGTGCCAGCAGCTGGGGACAGGGTGATCGGGGCTACACCTTC
>TRBJ2-2|TRBV7-2|-|-
CASSSTGIRTGELFF
TGTGCCAGCAGCTCAACAGGGATTCGCACCGGGGAGCTGTTTTTT
>TRBJ2-5|TRBV6-1|-|-
CASSVQETQYF
TGTGCCAGCAGTGTACAAGAGACCCAGTACTTC
>TRBJ1-5|TRBV19|-|-
CASRSLWSHSNQPQHF
TGTGCCAGTCGCAGTTTATGGAGCCATAGCAATCAGCCCCAGCATTTT
>TRBJ2-7|TRBV7-2|-|TRBD1
CASSNHRGYEQYF
TGTGCCAGCAGCAATCACAGGGGTTACGAGCAGTACTTC